This TCR beta chain emerged from a study of cytomegalovirus exposure and HLA in healthy donors. PCR primers comprised 60 Vbeta and 13 Jbeta primers. Original analysis: A follow-up analysis tallied some 80 million unique TCR beta chains, approximately 10 million shared. The protocol was immunoSEQ multiplex PCR, while the TCRdb copy is restricted to in-frame clones and leaves out a portion. For V, J and clone size, that table is used; D and trimming come from the DNA. The repertoire table contains about 120,000 clones. Whereas donors were nominally healthy upon sampling, unrecorded immune exposures were probable. The CDR3 is made up of 16 amino acids. Between the trimmed V and J ends, which lost 5 bases and 0 bases, there was a span of 15 bases. Germline lookup yields CDR1 SGHTA and CDR2 FQGNSA.

This sequence joins TRBV7-2 and TRBJ2-3, with D tentatively TRBD2 (7 bases). Input material: PBMCs. This TCR came from a young man in good health and CMV-seronegative. CDR3 sequence: CASSPRGALSTDTQYF. The CDR3 DNA reads TGTGCCAGCAGCCCCCGGGGGGCCCTCAGCACAGATACGCAGTATTTT. The full variable domain, with the rest looked up from reference TRBV7-2 and TRBJ2-3, is GAGVSQSPSNKVTEKGKDVELRCDPISGHTALYWYRQSLGQGLEFLIYFQGNSAPDKSGLPSDRFSAERTGGSVSTLTIQRTQQEDSAVYLCASSPRGALSTDTQYFGPGTRLTVL.